This T cell receptor (beta chain) was sequenced for a study of blood T cell repertoires in COVID-19. Original methodology: Amplification of reference gene primers was used by the study to estimate nucleated cell counts. Libraries were prepared by immunoSEQ multiplex PCR; TCRdb keeps only in-frame clonotypes and omits some of them. The V and J calls and the clone size are those of that table, but D and trimming were determined from the DNA. This table has 300,000 to 400,000 clones, about 92% appearing once. With 5 bases removed from V and 2 bases from J, the gap between germline ends came to 10 bases. Germline V gene data show CDR1 as MDHEN and CDR2 as SYDVKM. CDR3 length: 14 residues. Participant age was roughly 18 to 100 years, and participants resided in roughly 24 US areas.

The chain uses TRBV28 and TRBJ2-4, with TRBD2 as a possible D gene (5 bases). The clonotype comes from a man aged 60-69 years who had recovered from COVID-19. Sequencing was performed on PBMCs or T cells enriched from blood (not recorded which). This CDR3 reads CASSPGVTKNIQYF. Written as DNA, the CDR3 is TGTGCCAGCAGTCCCGGGGTGACCAAAAACATTCAGTACTTC.